A selection of T cell receptor beta chains follows, all from one sample in a study of blood T cell repertoires in COVID-19. This table comes from immunoSEQ multiplex PCR, and its TCRdb copy is limited to in-frame clones, with some not included. The table lists 350,000 or so clones, about four fifths of them singletons. Sequencing was done on a sample of peripheral blood. The receptors were gathered from a man aged 25 to 40 with active or convalescent COVID-19. CDR3s include the opening cysteine and the closing phenylalanine or tryptophan. D genes are given only for firm matches. Only part of the rows carry a size: once, few, many, or a class if the clone is expanded.

size	V	J	D	CDR3	DNA
.	TRBV30	TRBJ2-7	TRBD1	CAWSPDRGPSYEQYF	TGTGCCTGGAGTCCGGACAGGGGGCCCTCCTACGAGCAGTACTTC
.	TRBV5-4	TRBJ2-1	.	CASSSPNRNYNEQFF	TGTGCCAGCAGCTCACCAAACAGGAACTACAATGAGCAGTTCTTC
few	TRBV9	TRBJ2-7	TRBD1	CASTPTGTAFYEQYF	TGTGCCAGCACCCCAACCGGGACAGCATTCTACGAGCAGTACTTC
.	TRBV30	TRBJ1-6	.	CAWSVAGFYNSPLHF	TGTGCCTGGAGTGTAGCAGGGTTTTATAATTCACCCCTCCACTTT
.	TRBV11-3	TRBJ1-2	.	CASSVDSNYGYTF	TGTGCCAGCAGCGTAGACAGTAACTATGGCTACACCTTC
.	TRBV6-1	TRBJ2-7	.	CASSEGGEQYF	TGTGCCAGCAGTGAAGGCGGGGAGCAGTACTTC
few	TRBV7-9	TRBJ2-7	TRBD2	CASSLVPSGSSYEQYF	TGTGCCAGCAGCTTAGTACCTAGCGGAAGCTCCTACGAGCAGTACTTC
.	TRBV12-5	TRBJ2-7	TRBD1	CASGQTGAEQYF	TGTGCTAGTGGCCAGACAGGGGCCGAGCAGTACTTC
.	TRBV4-3	TRBJ1-1	.	CASSLLSTGPNTEAFF	TGCGCCAGCAGCCTCCTTTCGACAGGACCGAACACTGAAGCTTTCTTT
.	TRBV12-3/TRBV12-4	TRBJ2-7	TRBD1	CASSGQGYYEQYF	TGTGCCAGCAGCGGACAGGGCTACTACGAGCAGTACTTC
.	TRBV10-3	TRBJ2-7	TRBD1	CAVGTDLYEQYF	TGTGCCGTAGGGACAGATCTCTACGAGCAGTACTTC
.	TRBV6-5	TRBJ1-3	.	CASSYSVSQEYTIYF	TGTGCCAGCAGTTACTCGGTCTCCCAGGAATACACCATATATTTT
.	TRBV14	TRBJ1-2	.	CASSQAFRRRGSHYGYTF	TGTGCCAGCAGCCAAGCTTTTCGTAGGAGGGGATCCCACTATGGCTACACCTTC
.	TRBV7-9	TRBJ1-5	.	CASRKGGFDSNQPQHF	TGTGCCAGCCGAAAAGGAGGGTTCGATAGCAATCAGCCCCAGCATTTT
.	TRBV7-8	TRBJ2-7	.	CASRSRGRHEQYF	TGTGCCAGCAGGTCACGGGGAAGGCACGAGCAGTACTTC
few	TRBV9	TRBJ2-7	.	CASSVDPGTSPYEQYF	TGTGCCAGCAGCGTAGACCCCGGGACTTCGCCGTACGAGCAGTACTTC
once	TRBV18	TRBJ1-1	.	CASSMGANTEAFF	TGTGCCAGCTCAATGGGGGCGAACACTGAAGCTTTCTTT
.	TRBV15	TRBJ2-1	.	CATSGTPLPYNEQFF	TGTGCCACCTCCGGGACACCCCTTCCCTACAATGAGCAGTTCTTC
.	TRBV28	TRBJ1-1	.	CASERGRTEAFF	TGTGCCAGTGAAAGGGGAAGGACTGAAGCTTTCTTT
.	TRBV6-2/TRBV6-3	TRBJ1-2	.	CASSYSATWVNGYTF	TGTGCCAGCAGTTACTCGGCGACATGGGTAAATGGCTACACCTTC
.	TRBV7-7	TRBJ2-5	TRBD2	CASSSTASGGEETQYF	TGTGCCAGCAGCTCCACTGCTAGCGGGGGGGAAGAGACCCAGTACTTC
.	TRBV4-1	TRBJ2-7	TRBD1	CASSQPGQGAHEQYF	TGCGCCAGCAGCCAACCGGGACAGGGGGCTCACGAGCAGTACTTC
.	TRBV27	TRBJ2-4	TRBD1	CASSLYRGSKNIQYF	TGTGCCAGCAGTTTATACAGGGGCTCCAAAAACATTCAGTACTTC
.	TRBV5-8	TRBJ2-1	TRBD1	CASSLGTGKPYNEQFF	TGTGCCAGCAGCCTAGGGACAGGGAAGCCCTACAATGAGCAGTTCTTC
.	TRBV6-2/TRBV6-3	TRBJ2-3	TRBD2	CASSYSSGGGPDTQYF	TGTGCCAGCAGTTACTCGTCCGGGGGGGGCCCAGATACGCAGTATTTT
.	TRBV9	TRBJ2-3	TRBD2	CASSVAGGGTDTQYF	TGTGCCAGCAGCGTAGCTGGGGGGGGGACAGATACGCAGTATTTT
.	TRBV4-2	TRBJ2-3	TRBD1	CASSYRTGGNTDTQYF	TGTGCCAGCAGCTACCGGACAGGGGGGAATACAGATACGCAGTATTTT
.	TRBV6-5	TRBJ1-2	.	CATFDRTYGYTF	TGTGCCACCTTCGACAGAACCTATGGCTACACCTTC
many	TRBV27	TRBJ1-4	.	CASSSTDLNEKLFF	TGTGCCAGCAGTTCGACAGATTTAAATGAAAAACTGTTTTTT
.	TRBV19	TRBJ2-3	.	CASIPGGTDTQYF	TGTGCCAGTATCCCCGGAGGCACAGATACGCAGTATTTT
.	TRBV9	TRBJ1-1	.	CASSALPFDTEAFF	TGTGCCAGCAGCGCCCTACCTTTCGACACTGAAGCTTTCTTT
few	TRBV29-1	TRBJ1-1	.	CSVPKGPGTDGEAFF	TGCAGCGTTCCTAAGGGCCCCGGGACTGACGGTGAAGCTTTCTTT
.	TRBV18	TRBJ2-3	TRBD2	CASSSLRGAALTDTQYF	TGTGCCAGCTCCTCCCTGCGGGGGGCCGCCTTGACAGATACGCAGTATTTT
few	TRBV5-1	TRBJ1-3	.	CASSLAETGLGNTIYF	TGCGCCAGCAGCTTGGCCGAAACAGGGTTAGGAAACACCATATATTTT
.	TRBV27	TRBJ2-1	.	CASSPDSFNEQFF	TGTGCCAGCAGCCCGGACAGTTTCAATGAGCAGTTCTTC
.	TRBV4-1	TRBJ1-3	.	CASSQGFSSGNTIYF	TGCGCCAGCAGCCAAGGGTTTAGCTCTGGAAACACCATATATTTT
.	TRBV11-2	TRBJ2-1	.	CASSPERESTYNEQFF	TGTGCCAGCAGCCCTGAAAGGGAGTCTACCTACAATGAGCAGTTCTTC
.	TRBV11-1	TRBJ1-1	.	CASSSTGITEAFF	TGTGCCAGCAGCTCCACAGGAATCACTGAAGCTTTCTTT
.	TRBV5-1	TRBJ2-1	TRBD2	CASSLAGDPYNEQFF	TGCGCCAGCAGCCTGGCGGGGGACCCCTACAATGAGCAGTTCTTC
.	TRBV4-1	TRBJ1-1	TRBD1	CASSLLDRANTEAFF	TGCGCCAGCAGCCTTCTGGACAGGGCGAACACTGAAGCTTTCTTT
.	TRBV5-8	TRBJ2-1	.	CASSFHRWNEQFF	TGTGCCAGCAGCTTCCATCGGTGGAATGAGCAGTTCTTC
.	TRBV6-6	TRBJ1-4	.	CASSYGAPNEKLFF	TGTGCCAGCAGTTACGGGGCCCCTAATGAAAAACTGTTTTTT
.	TRBV19	TRBJ2-3	.	CATRDSPSTDTQYF	TGTGCCACGCGGGACAGCCCTAGCACAGATACGCAGTATTTT
.	TRBV5-1	TRBJ2-2	TRBD1	CASFGQGGETGELFF	TGCGCCAGCTTCGGACAGGGAGGTGAAACCGGGGAGCTGTTTTTT
.	TRBV18	TRBJ2-3	.	CASSQATATDTQYF	TGTGCCAGCTCTCAAGCGACAGCCACAGATACGCAGTATTTT
once	TRBV6-4	TRBJ1-5	.	CASSDPRGVSNQPQHF	TGTGCCAGCAGTGACCCCCGAGGAGTGAGCAATCAGCCCCAGCATTTT
.	TRBV7-3	TRBJ1-2	TRBD1	CASSPSRGQSYTF	TGTGCCAGCAGCCCTTCACGGGGACAGAGCTACACCTTC
.	TRBV11-2	TRBJ2-7	TRBD1	CASSLLMGQGAHEQYF	TGTGCCAGCAGCTTACTTATGGGACAGGGGGCCCACGAGCAGTACTTC
.	TRBV7-2	TRBJ1-1	.	CASSLSTVVVEAFF	TGTGCCAGCAGTCTATCGACAGTGGTGGTTGAAGCTTTCTTT